Each of the 24 T cell receptor beta chains below was sequenced from the same sample in a study of T cells in localized non-small cell lung cancer. Generated by immunoSEQ multiplex PCR, the TCRdb table keeps only in-frame clones and is missing some. The sample gives over 2,500 clones, roughly 35% of which show up once; approximately 20% is in the top ten. The source was normal lung tissue next to the tumor, collected before any cancer treatment. Source of these receptors: a woman aged 35-70 years with stage II squamous cell lung carcinoma.

The CDR3 loop is CASSLGGEPREKLFF. CDR3 DNA sequence: TGTGCCAGCAGCCTGGGGGGCGAGCCCCGTGAAAAACTGTTTTTT. The chain couples TRBV11-3 to TRBJ1-4; a weak D match, TRBD1 (6 bases). The CDR3 is 15 residues long. CDR1 is SGHNT and CDR2 is YENEEA in the germline V gene. Deletions cut 5 bases from V and 7 bases from J, with 17 bases between.

This clone was observed a handful of times. The J gene is TRBJ2-2, the V gene TRBV10-2, with 8 bases matching TRBD2. This CDR3 spans 15 amino acids. Germline CDR1 is WSHSY and CDR2 is SAAADI. Losses at the gene ends were 5 bases for V and 5 bases for J; bases not matched to a gene: 7. CDR3 sequence (DNA): TGCGCCAGCAGTCCGGGACTAGGTGGGACCGGGGAGCTGTTTTTT. Translated, it gives CASSPGLGGTGELFF.

V gene TRBV29-1 combines with J gene TRBJ2-3, with D hard to call. Germline V gene sequence: CDR1 SQVTM, CDR2 ANQGSEA. The CDR3 contains 13 residues. V was cut by 5 bases and J by 1 base, with 10 bases left in between. The CDR3: CSVFAQGTDTQYF. The CDR3 coding sequence is TGCAGCGTTTTTGCACAAGGCACAGATACGCAGTATTTT.

The rearrangement joins TRBV18 to TRBJ2-1, with D unresolved. This CDR3 spans 16 amino acids. Germline CDR1 is KGHSH and CDR2 is LQKENI. Trimming shortened V by 1 base and J by 0 bases, and 10 bases separated the two germline ends. CDR3 region: CASSPRGQSSYNEQFF. The CDR3, as DNA: TGTGCCAGCTCACCACGAGGTCAGAGCTCCTACAATGAGCAGTTCTTC. The entire variable domain, with the rest obtained from reference TRBV18 and TRBJ2-1, is as follows: NAGVMQNPRHLVRRRGQEARLRCSPMKGHSHVYWYRQLPEEGLKFMVYLQKENIIDESGMPKERFSAEFPKEGPSILRIQQVVRGDSAAYFCASSPRGQSSYNEQFFGPGTRLTVL.

This clone was found a few times. The CDR3 reads CASSPLGETQYF. CDR3 DNA sequence: TGTGCCAGCTCACCCCTCGGGGAGACCCAGTACTTC. The chain is built from TRBV18 and TRBJ2-5, with D unclear. Trimming removed 3 bases at V and 5 bases at J, with 7 bases between. The CDR3 totals 12 residues. Germline V gene lookup returns CDR1 KGHSH and CDR2 LQKENI.

The chain links TRBV14 to TRBJ1-1; D is unresolved. Between the trimmed V and J ends, which lost 2 bases and 7 bases, there was a span of 14 bases. The CDR3 contains 14 residues. Germline V gene data show CDR1 as SGHDN and CDR2 as FVKESK. This CDR3 reads CASSQIGRESEAFF. The CDR3 region has the DNA TGTGCCAGCAGCCAAATTGGGCGGGAGAGTGAAGCTTTCTTT.

This clone was recorded a few times. V is TRBV6-7 and J is TRBJ2-3; D is perhaps TRBD2 (6 bases). TRBV6-7 is annotated as an ORF whose role is uncertain. This CDR3 contains 14 residues. Trimming left V 2 bases short and J 4 bases short, with 10 bases between. CDR3 DNA: TGTGCCAGCAGTTACGGGGGGTTGGCAGATACGCAGTATTTT. Residues: CASSYGGLADTQYF.

This sequence joins TRBV5-1 and TRBJ2-1, with 8 bases fitting TRBD2. The CDR3 totals 15 residues. After removal of 2 bases from V and 7 bases from J, the junction contained 8 bases not matched to a gene. Germline values: CDR1 SGHRS, CDR2 YFSETQ. In DNA form, the CDR3 reads TGCGCCAGCAGCTTAGGCGGGGGGTCACGGAATGAGCAGTTCTTC. It yields the protein CASSLGGGSRNEQFF.

The V call is TRBV28, the J call TRBJ1-5, with 9 bases identical to TRBD1. Germline trimming cut 8 bases from V and 7 bases from J; bases unmatched to any gene: 15. The CDR3 has 16 amino acids. Looked up from germline, CDR1 is MDHEN and CDR2 is SYDVKM. CDR3 coding DNA: TGTGCCAGCGGGGACCTACAGGGGGCCGGGGGACAGCCCCAGCATTTT. This sequence encodes CASGDLQGAGGQPQHF. Variable domain in full (rest from reference TRBV28 and TRBJ1-5): DVKVTQSSRYLVKRTGEKVFLECVQDMDHENMFWYRQDPGLGLRLIYFSYDVKMKEKGDIPEGYSVSREKKERFSLILESASTNQTSMYLCASGDLQGAGGQPQHFGDGTRLSIL.

The genes are TRBV5-1 and TRBJ1-1, with 9 positions matching TRBD1. V gave up 4 bases and J gave up 2 bases; unmatched junction bases: 12. Germline values: CDR1 SGHRS, CDR2 YFSETQ. The CDR3 sequence is 17 residues long. The CDR3, as DNA: TGCGCCAGCAGCAGCGGACAGGGGAGGGTTTTCAACACTGAAGCTTTCTTT. Translated: CASSSGQGRVFNTEAFF.

This chain uses TRBV11-3 with TRBJ1-3; D possibly corresponds to TRBD1 (5 bases). CDR1 SGHNT and CDR2 YENEEA come from the germline V gene. V was pared by 6 bases and J by 0 bases, with 12 bases between. The CDR3 sequence is 15 residues long. In DNA, the CDR3 is TGTGCCAGCAGTTTCGACAGCTCCTCTGGAAACACCATATATTTT. This translates into CASSFDSSSGNTIYF.

CDR3 nucleotides: TGTGCCAGTAGTAGCCGGACTAGCGGACGCACAGATACGCAGTATTTT. This codes for CASSSRTSGRTDTQYF. This chain connects TRBV19 to TRBJ2-3; 10 bases line up with TRBD2. Germline V gives CDR1 LNHDA, CDR2 SQIVND (reference sequence). CDR3 length equals 16 residues. Trimming cost V 4 bases and J 1 base; bases outside gene matches: 5.

The chain employs TRBV18 and TRBJ2-2, with no clear D. CDR1 KGHSH and CDR2 LQKENI come from the germline V gene. Trimming removed 4 bases at V and 1 base at J, with 13 bases between. The CDR3 sequence is 16 residues long. This CDR3 reads CASSQSRLENTGELFF. The CDR3 DNA is TGTGCCAGCTCACAGTCACGTCTAGAGAACACCGGGGAGCTGTTTTTT.

This clone has just a few counts. The chain couples TRBV11-3 to TRBJ2-5, with 9 bases matching TRBD1. The germline V gene encodes CDR1 SGHNT and CDR2 YENEEA. There are 14 residues in the CDR3. V was clipped by 4 bases and J by 6 bases; unmatched bases: 6. This CDR3 reads CASSSMDRGKTQYF. The CDR3 region has the DNA TGTGCCAGCAGCTCCATGGACAGGGGAAAGACCCAGTACTTC.

V gene TRBV5-1 combines with J gene TRBJ1-4; 7 bases agree with TRBD1. The germline V gene encodes CDR1 SGHRS and CDR2 YFSETQ. V lost 1 base, J lost 8 bases, and 5 bases stayed unmatched. This CDR3 spans 14 amino acids. The chain's CDR3 is CASSLTQGEEKLFF. The CDR3 nucleotides read TGCGCCAGCAGCTTGACGCAGGGGGAAGAAAAACTGTTTTTT. Full variable domain (missing parts from reference TRBV5-1 and TRBJ1-4): KAGVTQTPRYLIKTRGQQVTLSCSPISGHRSVSWYQQTPGQGLQFLFEYFSETQRNKGNFPGRFSGRQFSNSRSEMNVSTLELGDSALYLCASSLTQGEEKLFFGSGTQLSVL.

The V call is TRBV28, the J call TRBJ1-1; D uncertain. Germline lookup yields CDR1 MDHEN and CDR2 SYDVKM. The germline V and J ends were trimmed by 4 bases and 3 bases, with 15 bases remaining between them. CDR3 length equals 15 residues. CDR3 in DNA: TGTGCCAGCAGTTCCGATGTGGAAACGGACACTGAAGCTTTCTTT. It codes for CASSSDVETDTEAFF. The variable domain in full, with the rest retrieved from reference TRBV28 and TRBJ1-1, is DVKVTQSSRYLVKRTGEKVFLECVQDMDHENMFWYRQDPGLGLRLIYFSYDVKMKEKGDIPEGYSVSREKKERFSLILESASTNQTSMYLCASSSDVETDTEAFFGQGTRLTVV.

This clone occurred once. The chain couples TRBV19 to TRBJ1-2, with 7 bases that match TRBD1. The V gene's germline CDR1 is LNHDA and CDR2 SQIVND (reference sequence). There are 15 residues in the CDR3. The ends lost 8 bases at V and 6 bases at J; junction bases unmatched: 15. The DNA of the CDR3 is TGTGCCAGTCGCCTTACGTGGCAGGGGGTGGATGGCTACACCTTC. Translated, it gives CASRLTWQGVDGYTF.

This clone came up a few times. As DNA, the CDR3 is TGTGCCAGCAGTTCGGGGTTCGAGACCCAGTACTTC. It yields the protein CASSSGFETQYF. V usage is TRBV6-7 and J usage is TRBJ2-5; weak D call: TRBD2 (5 bases). TRBV6-7 is an ORF, and what it does is uncertain. V gave up 4 bases and J gave up 5 bases, with 8 bases separating them. The CDR3 covers 12 residues.

The chain joins TRBV28 to TRBJ1-2, with D maybe TRBD1 (5 bases). Germline loops: CDR1 MDHEN, CDR2 SYDVKM. Trimming stripped 3 bases from V and 3 bases from J, with 11 bases between. This CDR3 contains 14 residues. CDR3 nucleotide sequence: TGTGCCAGCAGTTTGGGGGACCGATACTATGGCTACACCTTC. It specifies CASSLGDRYYGYTF.

The rearrangement joins TRBV6-8 to TRBJ1-6; TRBD1 matches at 7 bases. Germline loops: CDR1 MNHGY, CDR2 SAAAGT. This CDR3 is 14 amino acids long. Germline trimming cut 2 bases from V and 7 bases from J; bases unmatched to any gene: 2. The CDR3 DNA is TGTGCCAGCAGTTACGGGACAGCAAATTCACCCCTCCACTTT. Protein: CASSYGTANSPLHF.

This sequence joins TRBV6-8 and TRBJ1-3, with D perhaps matching TRBD1 (5 bases). V lost 6 bases to trimming and J lost 3 bases, with 9 bases between them. Germline CDR1 and CDR2: MNHGY and SAAAGT. This CDR3 is 13 amino acids long. CDR3 in DNA: TGTGCCAGCAGGGGGGACGGTGGAAACACCATATATTTT. As protein: CASRGDGGNTIYF.

The chain is built from TRBV11-3 and TRBJ2-7, with 9 bases fitting TRBD1. There are 15 residues in the CDR3. Trimming took 6 bases from V and 6 from J; bases not matched to a gene: 12. Germline lookup yields CDR1 SGHNT and CDR2 YENEEA. The DNA of the CDR3 is TGTGCCAGCAGTCAGGGACAGGGCTCGGTCGCCGAGCAGTACTTC. As protein: CASSQGQGSVAEQYF.

The CDR3 sequence: CASRTTGGNSGNTIYF. CDR3 bases: TGTGCCAGTAGGACGACAGGGGGGAACTCTGGAAACACCATATATTTT. This rearrangement joins TRBV19 to TRBJ1-3; 9 bases are a match to TRBD1. The junction had 6 bases not matched to a gene; V was cut back by 6 bases and J by 0 bases. CDR3 length: 16 residues. Germline V lookup: CDR1 LNHDA, CDR2 SQIVND (reference sequence).

This clone was detected a few times. This sequence joins TRBV11-3 and TRBJ2-7; the match to TRBD2 covers 11 bases. CDR1 and CDR2 from the germline V gene are SGHNT and YENEEA. The CDR3 runs to 17 residues. Trimming cost V 6 bases and J 3 bases; bases outside gene matches: 13. The CDR3 reads CASRGLAGGQDFYEQYV. The CDR3 DNA sequence: TGTGCCAGCAGAGGGCTAGCGGGGGGCCAGGATTTCTACGAGCAGTACGTC.